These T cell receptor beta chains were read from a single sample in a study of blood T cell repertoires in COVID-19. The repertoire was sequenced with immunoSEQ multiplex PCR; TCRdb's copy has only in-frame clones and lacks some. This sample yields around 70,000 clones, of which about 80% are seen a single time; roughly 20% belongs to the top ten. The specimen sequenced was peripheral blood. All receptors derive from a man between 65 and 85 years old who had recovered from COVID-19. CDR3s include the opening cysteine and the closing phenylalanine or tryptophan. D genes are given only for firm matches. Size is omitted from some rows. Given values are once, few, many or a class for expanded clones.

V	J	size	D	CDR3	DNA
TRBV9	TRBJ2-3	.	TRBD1	CASSYSDRASDTQYF	TGTGCCAGCAGTTACTCGGACAGGGCCTCAGATACGCAGTATTTT
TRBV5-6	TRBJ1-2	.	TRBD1	CASSSKTGDYGYTF	TGTGCCAGCAGCTCCAAGACAGGGGATTATGGCTACACCTTC
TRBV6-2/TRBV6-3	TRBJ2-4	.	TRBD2	CASSTRTSGTKNIQYF	TGTGCCAGCAGTACTCGGACTAGCGGGACCAAAAACATTCAGTACTTC
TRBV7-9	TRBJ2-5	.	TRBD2	CASSSSLGGGVETQYF	TGTGCCAGCAGCTCCTCTCTCGGGGGGGGAGTGGAGACCCAGTACTTC
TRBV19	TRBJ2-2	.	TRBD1	CASSRDRGNAGELFF	TGTGCCAGTAGTAGGGACAGGGGGAACGCCGGGGAGCTGTTTTTT
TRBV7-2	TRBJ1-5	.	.	CASSLVQGFSQPQHF	TGTGCCAGCAGCTTAGTTCAGGGGTTCTCTCAGCCCCAGCATTTT
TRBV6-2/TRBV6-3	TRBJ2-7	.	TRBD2	CASSDRTSVIHEQYF	TGTGCCAGCAGTGATAGGACTAGCGTGATTCACGAGCAGTACTTC
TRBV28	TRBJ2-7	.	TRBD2	CASSTKELAGHPYEQYF	TGTGCCAGCAGTACTAAGGAACTAGCGGGACACCCCTACGAGCAGTACTTC
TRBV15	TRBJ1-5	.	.	CATSREPGSRQPQHF	TGTGCCACCAGCAGAGAACCGGGAAGTAGACAGCCCCAGCATTTT
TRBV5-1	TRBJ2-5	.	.	CASSLSSTAETQYF	TGCGCCAGCAGCTTGTCTAGCACGGCAGAGACCCAGTACTTC
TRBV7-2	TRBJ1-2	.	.	CASSPNSGGGYGYTF	TGTGCCAGCAGCCCCAATTCGGGAGGTGGCTATGGCTACACCTTC
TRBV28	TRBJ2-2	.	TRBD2	CASRPGGLAGEGGELFF	TGTGCCAGCAGACCAGGGGGACTAGCGGGAGAGGGCGGGGAGCTGTTTTTT
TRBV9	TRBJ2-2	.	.	CASSGRRPGTGELFF	TGTGCCAGCAGCGGTCGAAGGCCGGGCACCGGGGAGCTGTTTTTT
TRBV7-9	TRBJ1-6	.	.	CASSLARDNSPLHF	TGTGCCAGCAGCTTAGCCCGGGATAATTCACCCCTCCACTTT
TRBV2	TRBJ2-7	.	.	CASSERAYEQYF	TGTGCCAGCAGTGAGCGGGCCTACGAGCAGTACTTC
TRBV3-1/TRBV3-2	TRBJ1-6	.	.	CASSQDTRGRDSPLHF	TGTGCCAGCAGCCAAGATACCAGAGGGAGGGATTCACCCCTCCACTTT
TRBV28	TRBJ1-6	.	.	CASSLPYQGVYNSPLHF	TGTGCCAGCAGTTTACCCTATCAGGGCGTCTATAATTCACCCCTCCACTTT
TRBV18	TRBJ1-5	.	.	CASSPVLREDQPQHF	TGTGCCAGCTCACCGGTACTCCGGGAGGATCAGCCCCAGCATTTT
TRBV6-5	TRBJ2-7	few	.	CATRRGTSYEQYF	TGTGCCACCCGAAGGGGAACGAGCTACGAGCAGTACTTC
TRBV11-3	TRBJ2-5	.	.	CASSSPHGGEWPETQYF	TGTGCCAGCAGCTCACCCCACGGGGGAGAGTGGCCAGAGACCCAGTACTTC
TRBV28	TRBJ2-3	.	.	CASSPTLALQTADTQYF	TGTGCCAGCAGTCCCACACTAGCTCTTCAGACGGCAGATACGCAGTATTTT
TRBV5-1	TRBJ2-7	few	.	CASSFTGPGEQYF	TGCGCCAGCAGCTTTACAGGGCCGGGTGAGCAGTACTTC
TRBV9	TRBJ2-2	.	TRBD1	CASSVVLPGTGGTGELFF	TGTGCCAGCAGCGTAGTTCTTCCGGGGACAGGGGGCACCGGGGAGCTGTTTTTT
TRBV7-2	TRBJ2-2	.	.	CASSPYQLTTGELFF	TGTGCCAGCAGCCCCTATCAACTAACCACCGGGGAGCTGTTTTTT
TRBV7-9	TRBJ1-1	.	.	CASSLQRGNTEAFF	TGTGCCAGCAGCCTCCAGCGGGGGAACACTGAAGCTTTCTTT
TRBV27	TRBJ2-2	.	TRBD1	CASTKGQHTGELFF	TGTGCCAGCACCAAGGGACAGCACACCGGGGAGCTGTTTTTT
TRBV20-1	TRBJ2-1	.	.	CSASILEGYNEQFF	TGCAGTGCTAGTATCCTGGAGGGGTACAATGAGCAGTTCTTC
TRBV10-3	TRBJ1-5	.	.	CAISEGGSDQPQHF	TGTGCCATCAGTGAGGGGGGCAGTGATCAGCCCCAGCATTTT
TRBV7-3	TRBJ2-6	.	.	CASSLTPGANVLTF	TGTGCCAGCAGCTTAACCCCGGGGGCCAACGTCCTGACTTTC
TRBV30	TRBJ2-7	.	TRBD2	CACLAGGDYEQYF	TGTGCCTGCCTAGCGGGAGGGGATTACGAGCAGTACTTC
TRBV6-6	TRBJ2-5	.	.	CASSYSALVKETQYF	TGTGCCAGCAGTTACTCCGCGCTAGTCAAAGAGACCCAGTACTTC
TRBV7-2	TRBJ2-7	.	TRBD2	CASSPGEGYEQYF	TGTGCCAGCAGCCCCGGGGAGGGCTACGAGCAGTACTTC
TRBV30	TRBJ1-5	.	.	CAWSLIGGRGQPQHF	TGTGCCTGGAGTCTCATCGGGGGGCGCGGACAGCCCCAGCATTTT
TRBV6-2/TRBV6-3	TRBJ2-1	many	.	CASSYSAGLRGFF	TGTGCCAGCAGTTACTCAGCGGGCCTCCGGGGGTTCTTC
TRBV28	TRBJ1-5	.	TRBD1	CASSLSGGEPHYQPQHF	TGTGCCAGCAGTCTGTCAGGGGGCGAACCCCACTATCAGCCCCAGCATTTT
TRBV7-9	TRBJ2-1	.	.	CASSLWGGVQRVNEQFF	TGTGCCAGCAGCTTATGGGGAGGAGTCCAGCGTGTCAATGAGCAGTTCTTC
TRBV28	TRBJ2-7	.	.	CASTPPRGKQYF	TGTGCCAGCACCCCCCCCCGGGGGAAGCAGTACTTC
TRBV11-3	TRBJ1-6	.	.	CASSFGGSPLHF	TGTGCCAGCAGCTTCGGCGGTTCACCCCTCCACTTT